The text below deals with one TCR beta chain. This CDR3 has 16 amino acids. Germline values: CDR1 SNHLY, CDR2 FYNNEI. V lost 11 bases, J lost 1 base, and 23 bases lay in between. The sample originates from a study of OX40 agonist ivuxolimab in advanced cancers. Autoimmune disease history or systemic immunosuppression led to patient exclusion. The protocol was immunoSEQ multiplex PCR, while the TCRdb copy is restricted to in-frame clones and leaves out a portion. The table records 65,000 to 85,000 clones, 85% of them present only once. Specimen: CD4+ or CD8+ T cells sorted from blood, collected in a trial of the OX40 agonist ivuxolimab. The chain links TRBV2 to TRBJ1-1; TRBD1 might be the D (6 bases). This receptor was taken from an adult with an advanced solid tumor such as melanoma, head and neck, liver or kidney cancer. The CDR3 loop is CAGKTGAKGPNTEAFF. The CDR3 DNA reads as TGTGCCGGAAAGACGGGGGCGAAGGGCCCGAACACTGAAGCTTTCTTT. The whole variable domain, remainder taken from reference TRBV2 and TRBJ1-1, is EPEVTQTPSHQVTQMGQEVILRCVPISNHLYFYWYRQILGQKVEFLVSFYNNEISEKSEIFDDQFSVERPDGSNFTLKIRSTKLEDSAMYFCAGKTGAKGPNTEAFFGQGTRLTVV.